The clone carrying this T cell receptor (beta chain) was seen ten or more times. Its antigen is as yet unknown. Trimming shortened V by 0 bases and J by 2 bases, and 15 bases separated the two germline ends. The CDR3 totals 16 residues. Germline V gives CDR1 SGHRS, CDR2 YFSETQ. This sample is part of a study of identical twins. Regarding the study as a whole: In drawing conclusions, the study used cross-sectional statistical analysis and did not follow the same donors. A partial confounding effect on zero-insertion analyses could come from invariant MAIT and iNKT cells.

Each cDNA held unique molecular identifiers, and template switching gave it a universal primer site. TCRdb independently ran MiXCR on the 5' RACE reads; one entry per CDR3 protein. The sample yields 200,000 to 300,000 distinct CDR3 sequences, 10% to 13% seen once. The specimen was memory T cells sorted from blood. The V and J genes are TRBV5-1 and TRBJ2-7; D uncertain. The TCR sequence derives from a man aged 45-65 years in good health. The DNA of the CDR3 is TGCGCCAGCAGCTTGGTTGGGAAACCTTTACCCTACGAGCAGTACTTC. Its translation: CASSLVGKPLPYEQYF.